One and the same sample provided the 21 T cell receptor beta chains below, sequenced in a study of T-cell memory formation after mild COVID-19. TCRdb analysed the 5' RACE reads with MiXCR anew, one entry per CDR3 protein. Of hundreds of thousands of distinct CDR3 sequences in the sample, under 20% were seen once. The sequencing sample was made of PBMCs or a T cell subset sorted from them (not recorded which). These TCRs come from an adult woman who had mild COVID-19 (a few samples of this study predate the infection). Cell type and time point are not known.

The J gene is TRBJ1-1, the V gene TRBV11-2; D perhaps matches TRBD1 (5 bases). Germline values: CDR1 SGHAT, CDR2 FQNNGV. V was trimmed by 4 bases and J by 2 bases, leaving 14 bases between them. This CDR3 has 15 amino acids. The CDR3 nucleotides read TGTGCCAGCAGCTCATTGGGGGGATTCAACACTGAAGCTTTCTTT. Protein sequence: CASSSLGGFNTEAFF.

The V and J genes are TRBV4-1 and TRBJ1-1; D ambiguous. Germline values: CDR1 MGHRA, CDR2 YSYEKL. With 0 bases removed from V and 2 bases from J, the gap between germline ends came to 7 bases. The CDR3 has 14 amino acids. CDR3 DNA: TGCGCCAGCAGCCAAGACAGGATAAACACTGAAGCTTTCTTT. Its translation: CASSQDRINTEAFF.

This clonotype came up a few times. This sequence joins TRBV5-1 and TRBJ1-1; D perhaps matches TRBD1 (5 bases). CDR3 length: 14 amino acids. Trimming removed 5 bases from V and 0 bases from J, with 11 bases in between. From germline, CDR1 is SGHRS and CDR2 YFSETQ. The CDR3 loop is CASSEQAMNTEAFF. The CDR3 nucleotides are TGCGCCAGCAGTGAACAGGCGATGAACACTGAAGCTTTCTTT.

This clonotype turned up a few times. The junction and the germline gene differ at one end; a read error may be behind it. The chain carries TRBV12-3 or TRBV12-4 and TRBJ2-3, with D tentatively TRBD2 (5 bases). CDR3 size: 14 residues. Here the CDR3 reads CARSFSAGTDTQYF. CDR3 sequence (DNA): TGTGCCAGAAGTTTTAGCGCAGGCACAGATACGCAGTATTTT.

This clonotype was seen a few times. This chain joins TRBV7-2 and TRBJ2-3, with 8 bases that match TRBD2. This CDR3 is 16 amino acids long. CDR1 and CDR2 from the germline V gene are SGHTA and FQGNSA. Losses at the gene ends were 2 bases for V and 2 bases for J; bases not matched to a gene: 6. CDR3 coding DNA: TGTGCCAGCAGCTTAAACCTAGCGGGCGTCACAGATACGCAGTATTTT. It codes for CASSLNLAGVTDTQYF.

The rearrangement joins TRBV7-9 to TRBJ1-2; maybe TRBD1 (6 bases). Germline CDR1 and CDR2: SEHNR and FQNEAQ (reference sequence). The ends were cut back, 4 bases at V and 6 bases at J, with 9 bases in the middle. The CDR3 is 12 amino acids. CDR3 sequence reads: CASSYTGNGYTF. Here the CDR3 DNA reads TGTGCCAGCAGCTATACAGGGAATGGCTACACCTTC.

This clonotype was picked up a small number of times. The rearrangement joins TRBV7-9 to TRBJ2-3; 10 bases line up with TRBD2. This CDR3 spans 16 amino acids. From germline, CDR1 is SEHNR and CDR2 FQNEAQ (reference sequence). J was trimmed by 2 bases and V by 5 bases; bases with no gene match: 7. CDR3 loop: CASSPGLAVLTDTQYF. For the CDR3, the DNA is TGTGCCAGCAGCCCCGGACTAGCGGTCCTCACAGATACGCAGTATTTT.

V and J are TRBV12-3 or TRBV12-4 and TRBJ2-2; TRBD2 matches 8 bases. The CDR3 covers 18 residues. J was trimmed by 5 bases and V by 0 bases; bases with no gene match: 11. The CDR3 loop is CASSLAARGLANTGELFF. The CDR3 bases are TGTGCCAGCAGTTTAGCCGCGCGTGGACTAGCTAATACCGGGGAGCTGTTTTTT.

This clonotype appeared many times. The CDR3 DNA sequence: TGTGCCAGCAGTTCAGGAGGGGTTTTAGCTTTCTTT. Residues: CASSSGGVLAFF. This chain links TRBV12-3 or TRBV12-4 with TRBJ1-1; tentative D call: TRBD1 (5 bases). Trimming took off 4 bases at V and 10 bases at J, with 13 bases between the two ends. The CDR3 sequence is 12 residues long.

This clonotype turned up a few times. One end of the junction does not line up with germline, which may come from a read error. CDR3 region: CASSLTRNYGYTF. The CDR3 nucleotides are TGTGCTAGCAGCTTAACCAGAAACTATGGCTACACCTTC. The V call is TRBV7-7, the J call TRBJ1-2; no firm D call. CDR3 size: 13 residues. Germline CDR1 reads SSHAT; CDR2 reads FNYEAQ (reference sequence).

This clonotype was observed a few times. The gene calls are TRBV11-2 and TRBJ2-1; D is undetermined. Trimming cost V 1 base and J 4 bases, with 5 bases left between them. Germline V CDR1 and CDR2: SGHAT, FQNNGV. CDR3 length: 13 residues. The CDR3 bases are TGTGCCAGCAGCTTAGGGTTTTACAATGAGCAGTTCTTC. Protein: CASSLGFYNEQFF.

CDR3 loop: CASSVATSTGLGTEAFF. As DNA, the CDR3 is TGTGCCAGCAGCGTAGCCACTTCGACAGGCCTGGGGACTGAAGCTTTCTTT. V and J are TRBV9 and TRBJ1-1, with D possibly matching TRBD1 (6 bases). V was clipped by 0 bases and J by 5 bases, with 20 bases between them. This CDR3 contains 17 residues. Looked up from germline, CDR1 is SGDLS and CDR2 is YYNGEE.

This sequence joins TRBV20-1 and TRBJ1-1, with D hard to call. Germline CDR1 is DFQATT and CDR2 is SNEGSKA (reference sequence). The CDR3 has 14 amino acids. Trimming shortened V by 5 bases and J by 0 bases, and 13 bases separated the two germline ends. The CDR3 DNA sequence: TGCAGTGCTCCAACCTATAGGGTGAACACTGAAGCTTTCTTT. This translates into CSAPTYRVNTEAFF.

V usage is TRBV14 and J usage is TRBJ1-2, with unresolved D. The CDR3 runs 14 residues. Germline lookup yields CDR1 SGHDN and CDR2 FVKESK. Trimming pared 4 bases from V and 5 bases from J, leaving 14 bases between. In DNA, the CDR3 is TGTGCCAGCAGCCGTTGGACTGTGGGGTATGGCTACACCTTC. Its translation is CASSRWTVGYGYTF.

J is TRBJ2-7 and V is TRBV11-2; a possible D gene is TRBD1 (6 bases). The V end lost 1 base, the J end lost 2 bases, and 12 bases lay between the germline ends. The V gene's germline CDR1 is SGHAT and CDR2 FQNNGV. The CDR3 loop spans 15 amino acids. The CDR3, as DNA: TGTGCCAGCAGCTTAGTAACAGGGAGCCCCTACGAGCAGTACTTC. This sequence encodes CASSLVTGSPYEQYF. Full variable domain (rest looked up from reference TRBV11-2 and TRBJ2-7): EAGVAQSPRYKIIEKRQSVAFWCNPISGHATLYWYQQILGQGPKLLIQFQNNGVVDDSQLPKDRFSAERLKGVDSTLKIQPAKLEDSAVYLCASSLVTGSPYEQYFGPGTRLTVT.

The sample holds a few counts of this clonotype. The rearrangement links TRBV27 to TRBJ1-2; D perhaps matches TRBD1 (6 bases). CDR3 length equals 14 residues. With 8 bases removed from V and 8 bases from J, the gap between germline ends came to 21 bases. Looked up from germline, CDR1 is MNHEY and CDR2 is SMNVEV (reference sequence). CDR3 residues: CASRPTNRVGGYTF. The CDR3 DNA follows: TGTGCCAGCCGTCCTACGAACAGGGTAGGAGGCTACACCTTC.

This clonotype was seen only a few times. The genes are TRBV6-5 and TRBJ2-5; tentatively, D is TRBD2 (7 bases). CDR1 is MNHEY and CDR2 is SVGAGI in the germline V gene. Between the trimmed V and J ends, which lost 2 bases and 4 bases, there was a span of 11 bases. The CDR3 length is 14 residues. CDR3 nucleotide sequence: TGTGCCAGCAGTTACGGGGGAGGGGGAGAGACCCAGTACTTC. Its translation is CASSYGGGGETQYF.

The rearrangement joins TRBV7-9 to TRBJ1-2, with D maybe TRBD1 (6 bases). The V gene's germline CDR1 is SEHNR and CDR2 FQNEAQ (reference sequence). V was trimmed by 2 bases and J by 4 bases, leaving 14 bases between them. The CDR3 totals 15 residues. Written as DNA, the CDR3 is TGTGCCAGCAGCTTAACGACAGGTCCTGTCTATGGCTACACCTTC. Translation gives CASSLTTGPVYGYTF.

Only a few counts were recorded for this clonotype. The chain joins TRBV9 to TRBJ1-4; the D gene is possibly TRBD1 (6 bases). The CDR3 has 16 amino acids. The V end lost 5 bases, the J end lost 0 bases, and 14 bases lay between the germline ends. Germline V CDR1 and CDR2: SGDLS, YYNGEE. CDR3 DNA sequence: TGTGCCAGCAGTAGGGGGGACTCGTCAACTAATGAAAAACTGTTTTTT. Translating it yields CASSRGDSSTNEKLFF.

This clonotype was observed a handful of times. The rearrangement links TRBV11-2 to TRBJ2-7, with D possibly being TRBD1 or TRBD2 (5 bases each). Germline V gene data show CDR1 as SGHAT and CDR2 as FQNNGV. The CDR3 sequence is 13 residues long. The V and J ends lost 4 bases and 6 bases respectively, with 13 bases between them. CDR3 coding DNA: TGTGCCAGCAGCTGGGGACCTTCTGGCGAGCAGTACTTC. This translates into CASSWGPSGEQYF.

This clonotype was recorded a few times. The junction departs from germline at one end; a sequencing error may be responsible. The rearrangement uses TRBV11-3 and TRBJ2-7; D is uncertain. CDR3 length: 11 residues. CDR1 and CDR2 from the germline V gene are SGHNT and YENEEA. CDR3: CASSLGDLVEF. The CDR3 DNA follows: TGTGCCAGCAGCTTAGGCGACCTCGTTGAGTTC.